This section outlines one T cell receptor (beta chain) sequence together with its context. This entry is derived from a study of blood T cell repertoires in COVID-19. Overall study context: The United States, Italy and Spain were the sources of the acute and convalescent COVID-19 samples. T cells, B-cell-depleted T cells, or PBMCs provided the cDNA or gDNA that served as material.

Source study methods: Researchers report that nucleated cell counts were estimated from reference gene primer amplification. Only in-frame clones appear in the TCRdb table, and some are missing; sequencing was by immunoSEQ multiplex PCR. Clonal size and the V and J genes are those of that table, whereas D and trimming came from the DNA. The profile shows under 250,000 clones, roughly four fifths of them singletons. CDR3 size: 15 residues. The germline V gene encodes CDR1 LGHDT and CDR2 YNNKEL (reference sequence). V lost 4 bases, J lost 4 bases, and 13 bases lay in between. This sequence was found in a man younger than 45 who had recovered from COVID-19. The V call is TRBV3-1 (or the pseudogene TRBV3-2), the J call TRBJ2-2; D is possibly TRBD2 (5 bases). The source material was peripheral blood. The CDR3: CASSPGNLGTGELFF. CDR3 nucleotides: TGTGCCAGCAGCCCGGGAAACCTAGGCACCGGGGAGCTGTTTTTT.